A selection of T cell receptor beta chains follows, all from one sample in a study of cytomegalovirus exposure and HLA in healthy donors. The repertoire was sequenced with immunoSEQ multiplex PCR; TCRdb's copy has only in-frame clones and lacks some. The table records fewer than 200,000 clones, 82% of them present only once. Sequencing was done on a sample of PBMCs. Every receptor here comes from a male donor in good health and CMV-seronegative. Each CDR3 is given with its conserved first and last residue. Fields, in order: clone size, D gene, J gene, V gene, CDR3 DNA, CDR3 protein. D genes are given only for firm matches. Not every row has a clone size; where given, it reads once, few, many or a size class.

>once|TRBD2|TRBJ2-1|TRBV7-2
TGTGCCAGCATCCTCGGGGGGAAGTTCGACGAGCAGTTCTTC
CASILGGKFDEQFF
>-|-|TRBJ1-2|TRBV7-9
TGTGCCAGCAGCTTAATGTGGCCAGGGGCTTCTGACTATGGCTACACCTTC
CASSLMWPGASDYGYTF
>-|-|TRBJ2-2|TRBV7-3
TGTGCCAGCAGCTCGGGACTCGTGAACACCGGGGAGCTGTTTTTT
CASSSGLVNTGELFF
>-|-|TRBJ2-3|TRBV7-3
TGTGCCAGCAGCTTAGAGGGGGTGGGCACAGATACGCAGTATTTT
CASSLEGVGTDTQYF
>-|TRBD2|TRBJ2-7|TRBV10-3
TGTGCCATCACTGTCGCTAGCGGGGCCTCCTACGAGCAGTACTTC
CAITVASGASYEQYF
>-|TRBD2|TRBJ2-3|TRBV9
TGTGCCAGCGGGGCCCGGGGGGAGGTTACAGATACGCAGTATTTT
CASGARGEVTDTQYF
>once|-|TRBJ2-3|TRBV12-5
TGTGCTAGTGGCTTCCTCCCTAAGGACAGAATTACAGATACGCAGTATTTT
CASGFLPKDRITDTQYF
>-|-|TRBJ2-3|TRBV7-3
TGTGCCAGCAGCCAGGGGCAGCTCCATACGCAGTATTTT
CASSQGQLHTQYF
>few|-|TRBJ1-2|TRBV9
TGTGCCAGCAGCGTGGATTCGCAGGGCCTATACACTAACTATGGCTACACCTTC
CASSVDSQGLYTNYGYTF
>-|TRBD1|TRBJ2-7|TRBV27
TGTGCCAGCAGTTTGGTGGGGACAGGGTCCTACGAGCAGTACTTC
CASSLVGTGSYEQYF
>-|-|TRBJ2-1|TRBV10-3
TGTGCCATCAGTGGAGCGTCCCGTGGTCCCACGTTCTTC
CAISGASRGPTFF
>-|TRBD2|TRBJ2-3|TRBV9
TGTGCCAGCAGCGTTAGCGGGCGCACAGATACGCAGTATTTT
CASSVSGRTDTQYF
>-|-|TRBJ2-6|TRBV14
TGTGCCAGCACCCCAAAGCACTCTGGGGCCAACGTCCTGACTTTC
CASTPKHSGANVLTF
>-|-|TRBJ2-2|TRBV19
TGTGCCAGTACTCTTTCCTCAGGGCGCAGCGGGGAGCTGTTTTTT
CASTLSSGRSGELFF
>-|TRBD2|TRBJ2-1|TRBV6-5
TGTGCCAGCAGTTACGGGAGCGGGAGGGCCTACAATGAGCAGTTCTTC
CASSYGSGRAYNEQFF
>-|TRBD2|TRBJ2-7|TRBV29-1
TGCAGCGTCGTAGCGGGACAAAGCTCCTACGAGCAGTACTTC
CSVVAGQSSYEQYF
>-|TRBD1|TRBJ2-3|TRBV7-8
TGTGCCAGCAGCTCACAGGGGCTAGATACGCAGTATTTT
CASSSQGLDTQYF
>-|-|TRBJ1-1|TRBV5-5
TGTGCCAGCAGCTTGGCCGAGGCAGTCGCGAACACTGAAGCTTTCTTT
CASSLAEAVANTEAFF
>-|TRBD1|TRBJ1-1|TRBV11-2
TGTGCCAGCAGCGACCGGACAGGGATCAACACTGAAGCTTTCTTT
CASSDRTGINTEAFF
>-|-|TRBJ1-1|TRBV18
TGTGCCAGCTCACCAGGAATTATGCAGGGAGAAGCTTTCTTT
CASSPGIMQGEAFF
>few|-|TRBJ2-7|TRBV5-1
TGCGCCAGCAGCCGCACGTCAGACAGCCTCTCCTACGAGCAGTACTTC
CASSRTSDSLSYEQYF
>-|-|TRBJ2-1|TRBV6-5
TGTGCCAGCAAGGGCAGGGGATCCCCCCTCAATGAGCAGTTCTTC
CASKGRGSPLNEQFF
>-|-|TRBJ1-3|TRBV19
TGTGCCAGTACCTCGTCATCGGCAGGGGCTGGAAACACCATATATTTT
CASTSSSAGAGNTIYF
>once|TRBD1|TRBJ1-1|TRBV7-9
TGTGCCAGCAGCGGGACCGGACAGGGTCTACAAGCTTTCTTT
CASSGTGQGLQAFF
>-|-|TRBJ1-2|TRBV5-1
TGCGCCAGCAGCTTGGCGAGTGCTGCTAACTATGGCTACACCTTC
CASSLASAANYGYTF
>-|-|TRBJ1-2|TRBV4-1
TGCGCCAGCAGCCAGATGTCGGGGTATGGCTACACCTTC
CASSQMSGYGYTF
>-|TRBD2|TRBJ2-5|TRBV7-2
TGTGCCAGCAGGACTAGCGGGAGTAGGTCTTGGCAAGAGACCCAGTACTTC
CASRTSGSRSWQETQYF
>-|TRBD1|TRBJ2-7|TRBV7-9
TGTTCCAGCACACCGGGACAGGGAACCTACGAGCAGTACTTC
CSSTPGQGTYEQYF
>-|-|TRBJ1-2|TRBV19
TGTGCCAGTACAAGCGGTCGGGGATATGGCTACACCTTC
CASTSGRGYGYTF
>-|-|TRBJ1-2|TRBV7-9
TGTTCCAGCAGCTTATTTAGAACGGAGAACTATGGCTACACCTTC
CSSSLFRTENYGYTF
>-|-|TRBJ2-1|TRBV7-2
TGTGCCAGCAGCTCGGACAGAAGCTCCTACAATGAGCAGTTCTTC
CASSSDRSSYNEQFF
>-|-|TRBJ2-7|TRBV10-3
TGTGCCATCAGTGATAGTGGGGGGTACTCCTACGAGCAGTACTTC
CAISDSGGYSYEQYF
>-|TRBD1|TRBJ1-2|TRBV6-1
TGTGCCAGCAGTGAAGTCACAGGGGGGGGCGTTAGAGGCTACACCTTC
CASSEVTGGGVRGYTF
>-|TRBD2|TRBJ2-3|TRBV19
TGTGCCAGTAGCAAATACGGGACTAGCGGGGGGCACACAGATACGCAGTATTTT
CASSKYGTSGGHTDTQYF
>-|-|TRBJ2-2|TRBV21-1
TGTGCCAGCAGCAAGGTTCTCCGCCAGGGGGTGTCCGGGGAGCTGTTTTTT
CASSKVLRQGVSGELFF
>-|-|TRBJ2-1|TRBV27
TGTGCCAGCAGCCCTATCCCCACTTGGAGTTCCTACAATGAGCAGTTCTTC
CASSPIPTWSSYNEQFF
>-|-|TRBJ2-7|TRBV18
TGTGCCAGCTCACCAGGGGCAGACTACGAGCAGTACTTC
CASSPGADYEQYF
>few|-|TRBJ2-7|TRBV18
TGTGCCAGCTCTCGAGGCGAGCGGCTCTACGAGCAGTACTTC
CASSRGERLYEQYF
>once|TRBD1|TRBJ2-2|TRBV19
TGTGCCAGTAGATTGGCAGGGGGACGGAACACCGGGGAGCTGTTTTTT
CASRLAGGRNTGELFF
>-|TRBD1|TRBJ2-7|TRBV23-1
TGCGCCAGCAGGGTTCTCCGGACAGGGTTCCACGAGCAGTACTTC
CASRVLRTGFHEQYF
>-|TRBD2|TRBJ2-1|TRBV15
TGTGCCACCAGCAGAGATCCGACTAGCGGGAGCTCCTACAATGAGCAGTTCTTC
CATSRDPTSGSSYNEQFF
>-|TRBD2|TRBJ2-3|TRBV7-6
TGTGCCAGCAGCTTAGGTCCTAGCGGGGGCTCTAGCACAGATACGCAGTATTTT
CASSLGPSGGSSTDTQYF
>-|-|TRBJ2-7|TRBV7-6
TGTGCCAGCAGCTTGGCTCTCTCCTACGAGCAGTACTTC
CASSLALSYEQYF
>-|TRBD2|TRBJ2-3|TRBV6-1
TGTGCCAGCAGTGAAGACTTGAGGCGGGAGGCGCAGTATTTT
CASSEDLRREAQYF
>-|TRBD2|TRBJ2-1|TRBV7-6
TGTGCCAGCAGCCCCGGGACTAGCGGGAGTTATGAGCAGTTCTTC
CASSPGTSGSYEQFF
>few|TRBD2|TRBJ2-7|TRBV7-3
TGTGCCAGCAGCTTAGCGGGAGTCCACGAGCAGTACTTC
CASSLAGVHEQYF
>-|TRBD1|TRBJ2-7|TRBV2
TGTGCCAGCAGTCAAACAGGGGCCTACGAGCAGTACTTC
CASSQTGAYEQYF